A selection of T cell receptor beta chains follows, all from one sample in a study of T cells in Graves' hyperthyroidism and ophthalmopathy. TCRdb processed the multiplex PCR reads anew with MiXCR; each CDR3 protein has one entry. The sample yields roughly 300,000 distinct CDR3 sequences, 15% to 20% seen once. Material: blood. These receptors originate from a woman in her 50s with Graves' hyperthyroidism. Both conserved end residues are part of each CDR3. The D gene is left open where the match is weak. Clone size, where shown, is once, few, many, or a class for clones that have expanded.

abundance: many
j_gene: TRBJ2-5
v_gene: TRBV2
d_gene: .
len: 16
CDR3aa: CASIQEWLANQETQYF
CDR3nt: TGTGCCAGCATTCAGGAGTGGCTAGCGAACCAAGAGACCCAGTACTTC

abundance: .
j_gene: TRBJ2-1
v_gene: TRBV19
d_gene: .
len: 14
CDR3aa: CASSGPGAYNEQFF
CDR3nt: TGTGCCAGTAGTGGGCCTGGGGCTTACAATGAGCAGTTCTTC

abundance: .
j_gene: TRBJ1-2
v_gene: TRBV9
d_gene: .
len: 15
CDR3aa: CASSGTGAALYGYTF
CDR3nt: TGTGCCAGCAGCGGGACCGGGGCTGCCCTCTATGGCTACACCTTC

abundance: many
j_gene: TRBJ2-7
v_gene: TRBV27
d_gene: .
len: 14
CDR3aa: CASSLIGALDEQYF
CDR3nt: TGTGCCAGCTCCTTGATAGGTGCGCTAGACGAGCAGTACTTC

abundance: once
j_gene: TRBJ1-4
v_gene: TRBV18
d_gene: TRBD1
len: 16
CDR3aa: CASSRPSQGAGEKRFF
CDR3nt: TGTGCCAGCTCACGACCATCCCAGGGGGCGGGTGAAAAACGGTTTTTT

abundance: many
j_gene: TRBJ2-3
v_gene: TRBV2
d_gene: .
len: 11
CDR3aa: CASSTEDTQYF
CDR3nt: TGTGCCAGCAGTACTGAGGATACGCAGTATTTT

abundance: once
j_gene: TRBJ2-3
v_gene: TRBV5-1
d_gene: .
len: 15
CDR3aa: CASSLGVSYTDTQYF
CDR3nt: TGCGCCAGCAGCTTGGGGGTCAGTTACACAGATACGCAGTATTTT

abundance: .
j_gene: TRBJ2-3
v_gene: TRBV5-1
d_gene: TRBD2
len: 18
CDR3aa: CASSSTGTSGISTDMQYF
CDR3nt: TGCGCCAGCAGCTCCACCGGGACTAGCGGAATTAGCACAGATATGCAGTATTTT

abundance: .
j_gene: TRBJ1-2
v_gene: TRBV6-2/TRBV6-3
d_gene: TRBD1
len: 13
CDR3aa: CASLQGVNYGYTF
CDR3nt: TGTGCCAGCCTCCAGGGGGTAAACTATGGCTACACCTTC

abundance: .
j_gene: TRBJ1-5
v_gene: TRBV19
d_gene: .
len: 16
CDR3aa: CASSTRLLTSNQPQHF
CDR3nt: TGTGCCAGTAGCACCCGACTGCTAACTAGCAATCAGCCCCAGCATTTT

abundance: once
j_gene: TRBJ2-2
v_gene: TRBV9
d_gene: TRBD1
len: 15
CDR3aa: CASSTGTANAGELFF
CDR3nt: TGTGCCAGCAGTACCGGGACAGCGAACGCCGGGGAGCTGTTTTTT

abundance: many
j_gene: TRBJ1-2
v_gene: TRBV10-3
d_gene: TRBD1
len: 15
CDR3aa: CAIRETGGTNYGYTF
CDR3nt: TGTGCCATCAGGGAGACAGGGGGAACGAACTATGGCTACACCTTC

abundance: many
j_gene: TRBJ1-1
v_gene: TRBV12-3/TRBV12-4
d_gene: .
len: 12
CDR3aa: CASSLTAGMAFF
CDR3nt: TGTGCCAGCAGTTTGACAGCCGGGATGGCTTTCTTT

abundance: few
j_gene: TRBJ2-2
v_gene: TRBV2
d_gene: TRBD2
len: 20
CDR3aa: CASSGRLAGGMDDGTGELFF
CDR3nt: TGTGCCAGCAGTGGCAGACTAGCGGGGGGGATGGACGATGGCACCGGGGAGCTGTTTTTT

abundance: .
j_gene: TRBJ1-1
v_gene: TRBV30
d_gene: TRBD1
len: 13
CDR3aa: CAWNAHGTGEAFF
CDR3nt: TGTGCCTGGAATGCCCACGGGACAGGCGAAGCTTTCTTT

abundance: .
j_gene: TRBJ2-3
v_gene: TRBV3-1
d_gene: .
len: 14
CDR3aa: CASSHFDSTDTQYF
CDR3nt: TGTGCCAGCAGCCATTTTGATAGCACAGATACGCAGTATTTT

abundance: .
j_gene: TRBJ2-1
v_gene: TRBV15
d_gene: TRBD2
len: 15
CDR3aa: CATSRDGTSANEQFF
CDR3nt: TGTGCCACCAGCAGAGACGGGACTAGCGCCAATGAGCAGTTCTTC

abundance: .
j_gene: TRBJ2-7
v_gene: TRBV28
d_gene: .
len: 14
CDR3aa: CASGQGGGGYEQYF
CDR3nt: TGTGCCAGCGGTCAGGGGGGAGGGGGCTACGAGCAGTACTTC

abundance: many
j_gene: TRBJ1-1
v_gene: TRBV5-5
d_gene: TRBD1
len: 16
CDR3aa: CASSLTSGQGATEAFF
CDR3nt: TGTGCCAGCAGCTTAACATCGGGACAGGGGGCCACTGAAGCTTTCTTT

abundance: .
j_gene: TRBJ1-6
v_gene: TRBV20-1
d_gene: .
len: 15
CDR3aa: CSARARSSYNSPLHF
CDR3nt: TGCAGTGCTAGAGCCCGGAGCTCCTATAATTCACCCCTCCACTTT

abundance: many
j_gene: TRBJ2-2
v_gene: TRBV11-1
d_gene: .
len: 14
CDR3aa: CASSPEGNSGELFF
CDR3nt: TGTGCCAGCAGCCCGGAGGGGAACTCCGGGGAGCTGTTTTTT

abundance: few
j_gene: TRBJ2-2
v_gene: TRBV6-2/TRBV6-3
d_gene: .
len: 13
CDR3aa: CASSHPNRWELFF
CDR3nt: TGTGCCAGCAGTCATCCAAATAGATGGGAGCTGTTTTTT

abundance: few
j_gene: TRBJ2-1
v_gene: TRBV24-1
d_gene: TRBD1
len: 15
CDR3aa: CATSDPGGRIDEQFF
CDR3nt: TGTGCCACCAGTGACCCAGGGGGTCGAATCGATGAGCAGTTCTTC

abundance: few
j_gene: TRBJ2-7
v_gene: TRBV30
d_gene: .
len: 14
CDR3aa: CAWTKTRSYYEQYF
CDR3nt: TGTGCCTGGACAAAGACAAGGAGCTACTACGAGCAGTACTTC

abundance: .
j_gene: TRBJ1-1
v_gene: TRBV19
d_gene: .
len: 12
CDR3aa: CASSMGYTEAFF
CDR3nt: TGTGCCAGTAGTATGGGGTACACAGAAGCTTTCTTT

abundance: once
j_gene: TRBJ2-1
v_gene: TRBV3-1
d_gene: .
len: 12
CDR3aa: CASSQDLNEQFF
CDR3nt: TGTGCCAGCAGCCAAGATTTGAATGAGCAGTTCTTC

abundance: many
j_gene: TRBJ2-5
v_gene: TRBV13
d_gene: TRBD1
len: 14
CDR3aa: CASSHTGVRETQYF
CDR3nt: TGTGCCAGCAGTCATACAGGGGTACGGGAGACCCAGTACTTC

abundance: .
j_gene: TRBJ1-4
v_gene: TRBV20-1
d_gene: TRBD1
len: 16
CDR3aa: CSAREIPGTVGEKLFF
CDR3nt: TGCAGTGCTAGAGAAATCCCCGGGACAGTAGGTGAAAAACTGTTTTTT

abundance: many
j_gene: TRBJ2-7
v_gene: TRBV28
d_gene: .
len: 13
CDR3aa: CASSLARVGEQYF
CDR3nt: TGTGCCAGCAGTTTGGCCAGGGTAGGCGAGCAGTACTTC

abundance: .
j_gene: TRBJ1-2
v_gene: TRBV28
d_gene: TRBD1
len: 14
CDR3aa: CASRETGDGYGYTF
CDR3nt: TGTGCCAGCAGGGAAACAGGGGACGGCTATGGCTACACCTTC

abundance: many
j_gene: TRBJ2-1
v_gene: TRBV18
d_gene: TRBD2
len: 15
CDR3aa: CASSPSGGAYDEQFF
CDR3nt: TGTGCCAGCTCACCAAGCGGGGGGGCCTATGATGAGCAGTTCTTC

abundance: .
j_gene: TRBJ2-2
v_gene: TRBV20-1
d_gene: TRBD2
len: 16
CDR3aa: CSARDGRTSNTGELFF
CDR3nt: TGCAGTGCTAGAGACGGGAGGACGTCTAACACCGGGGAGCTGTTTTTT

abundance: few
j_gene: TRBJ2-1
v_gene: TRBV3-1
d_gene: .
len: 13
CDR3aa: CASSRKWKNEQFF
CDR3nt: TGTGCCAGCAGCCGAAAGTGGAAAAATGAGCAGTTCTTC

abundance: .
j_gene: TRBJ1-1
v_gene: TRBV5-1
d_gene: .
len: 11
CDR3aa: CASSGDTEAFF
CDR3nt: TGCGCCAGCAGCGGGGACACTGAAGCTTTCTTT

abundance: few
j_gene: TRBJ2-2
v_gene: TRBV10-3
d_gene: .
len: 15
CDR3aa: CAISDKGGSAGELFF
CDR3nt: TGTGCCATCAGTGATAAGGGAGGTTCGGCCGGGGAGCTGTTTTTT

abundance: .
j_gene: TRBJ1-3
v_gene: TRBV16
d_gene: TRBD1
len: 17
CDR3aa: CASSQSPQGATGNTIYF
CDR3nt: TGTGCCAGCAGCCAATCACCCCAGGGGGCGACTGGAAACACCATATATTTT

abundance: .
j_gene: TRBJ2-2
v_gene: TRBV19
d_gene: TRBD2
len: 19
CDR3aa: CASSSFPGLAGGNTGELFF
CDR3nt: TGTGCCAGTAGCAGCTTCCCGGGACTAGCGGGGGGGAACACCGGGGAGCTGTTTTTT

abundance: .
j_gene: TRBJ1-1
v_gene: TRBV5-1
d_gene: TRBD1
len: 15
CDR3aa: CASSLVTGANTEAFF
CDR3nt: TGCGCCAGCAGCCTGGTTACAGGGGCGAACACTGAAGCTTTCTTT